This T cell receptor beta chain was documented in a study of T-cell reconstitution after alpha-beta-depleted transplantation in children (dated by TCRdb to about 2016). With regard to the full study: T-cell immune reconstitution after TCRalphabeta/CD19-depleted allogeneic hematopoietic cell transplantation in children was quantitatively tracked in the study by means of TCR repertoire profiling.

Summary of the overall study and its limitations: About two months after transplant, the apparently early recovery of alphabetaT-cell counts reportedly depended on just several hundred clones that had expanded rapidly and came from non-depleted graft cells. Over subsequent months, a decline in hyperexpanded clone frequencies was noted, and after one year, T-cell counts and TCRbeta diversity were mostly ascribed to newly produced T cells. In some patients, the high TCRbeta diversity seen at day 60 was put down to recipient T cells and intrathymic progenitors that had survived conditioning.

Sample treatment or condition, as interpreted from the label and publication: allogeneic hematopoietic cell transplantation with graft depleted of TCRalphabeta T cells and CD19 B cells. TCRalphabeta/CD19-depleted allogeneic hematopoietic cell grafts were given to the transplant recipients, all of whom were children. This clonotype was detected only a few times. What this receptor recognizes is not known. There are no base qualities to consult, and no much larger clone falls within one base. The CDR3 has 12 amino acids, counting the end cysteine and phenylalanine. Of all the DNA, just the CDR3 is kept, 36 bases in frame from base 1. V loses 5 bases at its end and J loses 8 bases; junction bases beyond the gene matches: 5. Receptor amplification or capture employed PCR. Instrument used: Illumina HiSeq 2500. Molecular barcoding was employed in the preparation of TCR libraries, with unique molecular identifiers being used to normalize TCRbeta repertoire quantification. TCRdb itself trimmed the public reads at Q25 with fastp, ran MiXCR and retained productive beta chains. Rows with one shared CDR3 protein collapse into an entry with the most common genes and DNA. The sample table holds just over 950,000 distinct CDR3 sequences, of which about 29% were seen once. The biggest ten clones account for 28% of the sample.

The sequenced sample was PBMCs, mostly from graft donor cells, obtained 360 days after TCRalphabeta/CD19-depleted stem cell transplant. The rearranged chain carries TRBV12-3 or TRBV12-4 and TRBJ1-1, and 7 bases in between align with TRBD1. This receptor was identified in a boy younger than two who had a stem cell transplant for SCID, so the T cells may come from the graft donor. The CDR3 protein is CASSIQGGEAFF. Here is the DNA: TGTGCCAGCAGTATCCAGGGGGGAGAAGCTTTCTTT.